The clone carrying this T cell receptor (beta chain) was found a few times. This sample stems from a study of blood T cell repertoires in COVID-19. The data were produced by immunoSEQ multiplex PCR, yet TCRdb's version contains in-frame clones alone and is incomplete. The repertoire holds 240,000 or so clones, with roughly 86% as singletons. The V gene end was trimmed by 4 bases and the J gene end by 6 bases; junction bases not matched to a gene: 8. CDR3 size: 16 residues. Per the germline V gene, CDR1 is MNHEY and CDR2 is SVGAGI. The sequencing input was PBMCs or T cells enriched from blood (not recorded which). The chain joins TRBV6-5 to TRBJ2-2; the match to TRBD1 covers 10 bases. The TCR originated in a woman between 45 and 60 years old who had recovered from COVID-19. DNA for the CDR3: TGTGCCAGCAGTTTCTACCGGGACAGGGGCCCCGGGGAGCTGTTTTTT. Its protein product is CASSFYRDRGPGELFF.